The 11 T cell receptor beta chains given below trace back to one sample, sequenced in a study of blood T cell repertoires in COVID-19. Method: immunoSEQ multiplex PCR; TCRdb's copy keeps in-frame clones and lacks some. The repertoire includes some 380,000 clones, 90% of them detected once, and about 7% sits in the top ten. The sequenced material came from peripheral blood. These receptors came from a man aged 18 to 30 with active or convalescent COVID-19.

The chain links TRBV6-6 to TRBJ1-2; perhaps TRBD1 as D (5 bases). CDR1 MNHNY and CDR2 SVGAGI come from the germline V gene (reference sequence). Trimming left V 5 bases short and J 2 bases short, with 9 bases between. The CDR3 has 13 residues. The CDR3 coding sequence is TGTGCCAGCAGTAACACAGGAAACTATGGCTACACCTTC. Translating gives CASSNTGNYGYTF.

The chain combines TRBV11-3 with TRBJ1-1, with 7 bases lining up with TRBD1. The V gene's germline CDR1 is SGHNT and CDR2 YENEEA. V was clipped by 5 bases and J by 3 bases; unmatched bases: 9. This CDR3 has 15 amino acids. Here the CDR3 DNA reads TGTGCCAGCAGCCCATACAGGGGAAAGGACACTGAAGCTTTCTTT. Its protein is CASSPYRGKDTEAFF.

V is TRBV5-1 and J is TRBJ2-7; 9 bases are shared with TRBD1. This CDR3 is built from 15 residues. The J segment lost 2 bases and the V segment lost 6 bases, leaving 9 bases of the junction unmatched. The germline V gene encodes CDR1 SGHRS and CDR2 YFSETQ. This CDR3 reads CASTPGQGGTYEQYF. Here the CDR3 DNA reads TGCGCCAGCACACCGGGACAGGGAGGAACCTACGAGCAGTACTTC.

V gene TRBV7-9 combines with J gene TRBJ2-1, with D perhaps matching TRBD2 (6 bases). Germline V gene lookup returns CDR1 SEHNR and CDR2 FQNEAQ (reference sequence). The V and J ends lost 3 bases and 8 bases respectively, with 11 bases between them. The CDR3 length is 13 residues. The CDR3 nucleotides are TGTGCCAGCAGCTTCGGGAGTCTAGATGAGCAGTTCTTC. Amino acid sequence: CASSFGSLDEQFF.

The CDR3 loop is CASSPHFDTSNQPQHF. In DNA, the CDR3 is TGTGCCAGCAGCCCTCACTTTGATACGAGCAATCAGCCCCAGCATTTT. The rearrangement links TRBV7-2 to TRBJ1-5, with unresolved D. With 5 bases removed from V and 1 base from J, the gap between germline ends came to 15 bases. Germline V CDR1 and CDR2: SGHTA, FQGNSA. The length of the CDR3 is 16 residues.

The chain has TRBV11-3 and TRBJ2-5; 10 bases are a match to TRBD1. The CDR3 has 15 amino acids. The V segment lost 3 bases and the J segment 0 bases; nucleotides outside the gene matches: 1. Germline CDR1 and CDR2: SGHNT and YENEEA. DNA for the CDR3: TGTGCCAGCAGCTTGGGGACAGGGGACCAAGAGACCCAGTACTTC. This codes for CASSLGTGDQETQYF.

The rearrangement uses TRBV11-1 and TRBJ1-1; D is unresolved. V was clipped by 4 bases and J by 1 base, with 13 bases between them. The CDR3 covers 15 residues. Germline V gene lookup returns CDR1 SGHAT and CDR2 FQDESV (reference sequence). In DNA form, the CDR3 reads TGTGCCAGCAGCTCCCGAGCGAATCGGAACACTGAAGCTTTCTTT. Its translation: CASSSRANRNTEAFF.

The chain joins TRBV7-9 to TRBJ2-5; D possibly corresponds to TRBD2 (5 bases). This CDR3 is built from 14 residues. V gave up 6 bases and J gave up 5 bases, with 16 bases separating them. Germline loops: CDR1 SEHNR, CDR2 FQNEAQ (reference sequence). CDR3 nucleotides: TGTGCCAGCAGTGGGAGTGACCCCGGGGAGACCCAGTACTTC. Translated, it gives CASSGSDPGETQYF.

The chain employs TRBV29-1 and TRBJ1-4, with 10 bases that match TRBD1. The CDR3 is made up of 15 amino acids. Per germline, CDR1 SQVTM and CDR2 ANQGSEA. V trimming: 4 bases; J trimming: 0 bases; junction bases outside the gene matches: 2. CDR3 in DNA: TGCAGCGTTGGGGACAGGGGCGCAACTAATGAAAAACTGTTTTTT. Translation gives CSVGDRGATNEKLFF. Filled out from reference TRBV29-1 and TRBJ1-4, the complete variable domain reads SAVISQKPSRDICQRGTSLTIQCQVDSQVTMMFWYRQQPGQSLTLIATANQGSEATYESGFVIDKFPISRPNLTFSTLTVSNMSPEDSSIYLCSVGDRGATNEKLFFGSGTQLSVL.

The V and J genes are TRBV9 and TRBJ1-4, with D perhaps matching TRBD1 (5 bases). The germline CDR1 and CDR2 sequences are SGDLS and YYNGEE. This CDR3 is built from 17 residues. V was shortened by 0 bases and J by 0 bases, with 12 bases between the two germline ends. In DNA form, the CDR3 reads TGTGCCAGCAGCGTAGGGGGGAGGATCGCAACTAATGAAAAACTGTTTTTT. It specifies CASSVGGRIATNEKLFF.

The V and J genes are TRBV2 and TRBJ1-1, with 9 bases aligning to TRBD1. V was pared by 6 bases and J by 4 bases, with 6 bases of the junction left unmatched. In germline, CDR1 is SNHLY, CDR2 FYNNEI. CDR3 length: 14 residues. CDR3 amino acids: CASRLQGASTEAFF. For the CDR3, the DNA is TGTGCCAGCAGGCTACAGGGGGCTAGCACTGAAGCTTTCTTT.